This passage covers 18 T cell receptor beta chains from one sample sequenced in a study of response to subunit inactivated influenza vaccine. Using its own MiXCR run on the RT-PCR reads, TCRdb lists one record per CDR3 protein. The table records 500,000 to 550,000 distinct CDR3 sequences, 6% to 9% of them present only once. The sample in question was PBMCs from blood, obtained roughly 24 months after vaccination. These receptors came from a man aged 50-75 years who received an inactivated influenza vaccine.

This clonotype was counted at least ten times. The chain carries TRBV5-1 and TRBJ2-3, with TRBD2 identical over 10 bases. CDR3 length: 17 residues. CDR1 and CDR2 (germline): SGHRS, YFSETQ. Germline trimming cut 0 bases from V and 4 bases from J; bases unmatched to any gene: 8. CDR3 nucleotide sequence: TGCGCCAGCAGCTTGGACCCTAGCGGGAGTAGCCCAGATACGCAGTATTTT. It translates to CASSLDPSGSSPDTQYF.

This clonotype was counted between two and nine times. The chain couples TRBV7-3 to TRBJ2-3, with D uncertain. The V end was cut by 3 bases, the J end by 0 bases, with 7 bases between. The CDR3 covers 14 residues. Germline V gene data show CDR1 as SGHTA and CDR2 as FQGTGA. DNA of the CDR3: TGTGCCAGCAGCTTCGGTAGTAGCACAGATACGCAGTATTTT. This translates into CASSFGSSTDTQYF.

The chain uses TRBV20-1 and TRBJ2-3; TRBD1 might be the D (5 bases). The CDR3 consists of 17 residues. V lost 0 bases, J lost 2 bases, and 18 bases lay in between. Germline V gene sequence: CDR1 DFQATT, CDR2 SNEGSKA (reference sequence). The CDR3 DNA reads as TGCAGTGCTAGAGATAGCCCAGTAGGGGTTCACACAGATACGCAGTATTTT. As protein: CSARDSPVGVHTDTQYF.

V gene TRBV10-3 combines with J gene TRBJ2-5; TRBD2 matches at 10 bases. Trimming cost V 3 bases and J 5 bases; bases outside gene matches: 6. Germline assignment: CDR1 ENHRY and CDR2 SYGVKD. This CDR3 has 15 residues. The CDR3 loop is CAISDTSGDRETQYF. The CDR3 region has the DNA TGTGCCATCAGTGATACTAGCGGGGATCGGGAGACCCAGTACTTC.

The chain employs TRBV29-1 and TRBJ2-7; maybe TRBD1 (6 bases). V was cut by 5 bases and J by 7 bases, with 27 bases left in between. CDR3 length equals 16 residues. The germline gives CDR1 SQVTM, CDR2 ANQGSEA. The CDR3 DNA reads as TGCAGCGTTATAGGGGGACCGGGGCTCCCCCGGCGTGAGCAGTACTTC. Translated, it gives CSVIGGPGLPRREQYF.

This clonotype was picked up many times. This chain joins TRBV24-1 and TRBJ2-2, with D perhaps TRBD1 (5 bases). Trimming shortened V by 5 bases and J by 8 bases, and 11 bases separated the two germline ends. The CDR3 loop spans 13 amino acids. CDR1 is KGHDR and CDR2 is SFDVKD in the germline V gene. CDR3 in amino acids: CATSAGAQGELFF. DNA of the CDR3: TGTGCCACCAGTGCTGGGGCGCAAGGGGAGCTGTTTTTT.

There are a few counts of this clonotype. The V gene is TRBV6-2 or TRBV6-3, the J gene TRBJ2-2, with a weak D call TRBD2 (5 bases). CDR1 is MNHEY, CDR2 SVGEGT, per germline. The ends were cut back, 1 base at V and 0 bases at J, with 9 bases in the middle. The CDR3 covers 16 residues. The CDR3 loop is CASSYWSGANTGELFF. Here the CDR3 DNA reads TGTGCCAGCAGTTACTGGAGCGGCGCGAACACCGGGGAGCTGTTTTTT.

The chain employs TRBV28 and TRBJ2-1, with D perhaps given as TRBD1 or TRBD2 (5 bases each). Germline V gene lookup returns CDR1 MDHEN and CDR2 SYDVKM. Trimming shortened V by 5 bases and J by 0 bases, and 11 bases separated the two germline ends. This CDR3 is 15 amino acids long. CDR3 protein: CASSDGTVSYNEQFF. In DNA form, the CDR3 reads TGTGCCAGCAGTGACGGGACCGTCTCCTACAATGAGCAGTTCTTC.

This clonotype appeared a few times. This sequence joins TRBV6-1 and TRBJ2-5; 7 bases fit TRBD1. J gave up 3 bases and V 7 bases, and 8 bases lay outside the gene matches. The germline CDR1 and CDR2 sequences are MNHNS and SASEGT. This CDR3 comprises 14 residues. The CDR3 region has the DNA TGTGCCAGCACTACGGGACAGCCCAAAGAGACCCAGTACTTC. It codes for CASTTGQPKETQYF.

The gene calls are TRBV24-1 and TRBJ2-1; 12 bases match TRBD2. Germline trimming cut 4 bases from V and 6 bases from J; bases unmatched to any gene: 12. Germline V lookup: CDR1 KGHDR, CDR2 SFDVKD. The CDR3 has 18 residues. The CDR3 spells CATSDSRLAGVGGNEQFF. The CDR3 nucleotides read TGTGCCACCAGTGACTCACGACTAGCGGGGGTAGGAGGCAATGAGCAGTTCTTC.

The V gene is TRBV4-1, the J gene TRBJ1-1; D unresolved. The ends were cut back, 4 bases at V and 1 base at J, with 19 bases in the middle. Germline CDR1 and CDR2: MGHRA and YSYEKL. This CDR3 contains 17 residues. The CDR3 loop reads CASSPSLKIGTNTEAFF. DNA for the CDR3: TGCGCCAGCAGCCCGAGTCTTAAAATCGGCACGAACACTGAAGCTTTCTTT.

This clonotype was picked up a small number of times. The chain joins TRBV11-2 to TRBJ2-3, with D perhaps matching TRBD1 or TRBD2 (6 bases each). Germline V CDR1 and CDR2: SGHAT, FQNNGV. Trimming left V 2 bases short and J 1 base short, with 10 bases between. The CDR3 consists of 15 residues. This chain's CDR3 is CASSLTGAGTDTQYF. The CDR3 DNA is TGTGCCAGCAGCTTAACGGGGGCGGGCACAGATACGCAGTATTTT.

This clonotype was found many times. The J gene is TRBJ1-5, the V gene TRBV5-5; D might be TRBD1 (5 bases). Germline assignment: CDR1 SGHKS and CDR2 YYEKEE (reference sequence). The CDR3 length is 13 residues. The V end was cut by 4 bases, the J end by 4 bases, with 9 bases between. This CDR3 is CASSPTANQPQHF. The CDR3 DNA follows: TGTGCCAGCAGCCCGACAGCAAATCAGCCCCAGCATTTT.

The genes are TRBV6-5 and TRBJ2-7; D unclear. Trimming shortened V by 3 bases and J by 2 bases, and 11 bases separated the two germline ends. The CDR3 has 14 amino acids. From germline, CDR1 is MNHEY and CDR2 SVGAGI. The CDR3 region is CASSYSGGTYEQYF. DNA of the CDR3: TGTGCCAGCAGTTATTCGGGCGGAACCTACGAGCAGTACTTC.

This clonotype was detected ten times or more. The rearrangement joins TRBV4-3 to TRBJ2-7, with D possibly being TRBD1 (5 bases). Trimming removed 0 bases from V and 6 bases from J, with 15 bases in between. The length of the CDR3 is 15 residues. Germline CDR1 is LGHNA and CDR2 is YSLEER. As DNA, the CDR3 is TGCGCCAGCAGCCAAGACAATCAGGGCCCCCTCGAGCAGTACTTC. This encodes CASSQDNQGPLEQYF.

This rearrangement joins TRBV9 to TRBJ1-2; D ambiguous. CDR3 length equals 15 residues. Germline V gene lookup returns CDR1 SGDLS and CDR2 YYNGEE. Deletions cut 6 bases from V and 0 bases from J, with 15 bases between. CDR3 nucleotides: TGTGCCAGCACCCTACGGGCGGCCCCTAACTATGGCTACACCTTC. Protein product: CASTLRAAPNYGYTF.

The chain carries TRBV30 and TRBJ1-6; unclear D gene. Trimming took 1 base from V and 10 from J, leaving 8 bases between them. In germline, CDR1 is GTSNPN, CDR2 SVGIG (reference sequence). The CDR3 covers 12 residues. The CDR3 DNA follows: TGTGCCTGGAGTGGCGGAGACTCACCCCTCCACTTT. As protein: CAWSGGDSPLHF. The full variable domain, with the rest looked up from reference TRBV30 and TRBJ1-6, is SQTIHQWPATLVQPVGSPLSLECTVEGTSNPNLYWYRQAAGRGLQLLFYSVGIGQISSEVPQNLSASRPQDRQFILSSKKLLLSDSGFYLCAWSGGDSPLHFGNGTRLTVT.

The genes are TRBV6-5 and TRBJ1-1, with TRBD1 as a possible D gene (6 bases). The germline V gene encodes CDR1 MNHEY and CDR2 SVGAGI. The CDR3 length is 14 residues. Trimming stripped 0 bases from V and 8 bases from J, with 13 bases between. CDR3 DNA: TGTGCCAGCAGTTACTCGGTCAGGACAGTAGAAGCTTTCTTT. This codes for CASSYSVRTVEAFF.